One and the same sample provided the 18 T cell receptor beta chains below, sequenced in a study of OX40 agonist ivuxolimab in advanced cancers. Here immunoSEQ multiplex PCR was the method, and the copy in TCRdb shows in-frame clones only, minus some. The sample shows some 50,000 clones, around 90% of them seen only once. This material consisted of CD4+ or CD8+ T cells sorted from blood, taken in a trial of the OX40 agonist ivuxolimab. The receptor set was obtained from an adult with an advanced solid tumor such as melanoma, head and neck, liver or kidney cancer.

This sequence joins TRBV7-5 and TRBJ2-7; the table's D call, TRBD2, was not checked against the DNA. TRBV7-5 is listed as a pseudogene. The CDR3 runs to 14 residues. CDR3 DNA sequence: TGTGCCAGCAGCTGGGGGGACTCCTTCCCCGAGCAGTACTTC. Translating it yields CASSWGDSFPEQYF.

The V and J genes are TRBV7-9 and TRBJ2-1; TRBD1 aligns across 12 bases. Trimming took 6 bases from V and 7 from J; bases not matched to a gene: 7. CDR3 length: 15 amino acids. Per germline, CDR1 SEHNR and CDR2 FQNEAQ (reference sequence). The CDR3, as DNA: TGTGCCAGCAGGTGGGACAGGGGGCTGTGGAATGAGCAGTTCTTC. Its translation is CASRWDRGLWNEQFF.

This clone was picked up one time. CDR3 amino acids: CASSYPGQGGGYTF. CDR3 coding DNA: TGTGCCAGCAGCTACCCGGGACAGGGAGGTGGCTACACCTTC. This chain connects TRBV7-8 to TRBJ1-2; 9 nucleotides align to TRBD1. CDR1 SGHVS and CDR2 FQNEAQ come from the germline V gene. CDR3 size: 14 residues. The J segment lost 7 bases and the V segment lost 4 bases, leaving 7 bases of the junction unmatched.

The gene calls are TRBV2 and TRBJ2-3; 8 nucleotides match TRBD1. Germline V lookup: CDR1 SNHLY, CDR2 FYNNEI. J gave up 4 bases and V 3 bases, and 6 bases lay outside the gene matches. The CDR3 length is 15 residues. The CDR3 sequence: CASSEIVTGADTQYF. The CDR3 DNA sequence: TGTGCCAGCAGTGAGATTGTGACAGGGGCAGATACGCAGTATTTT. Filled out from reference TRBV2 and TRBJ2-3, the complete variable domain reads EPEVTQTPSHQVTQMGQEVILRCVPISNHLYFYWYRQILGQKVEFLVSFYNNEISEKSEIFDDQFSVERPDGSNFTLKIRSTKLEDSAMYFCASSEIVTGADTQYFGPGTRLTVL.

The chain is built from TRBV5-1 and TRBJ1-1; D gene uncertain. The germline V gene has CDR1 SGHRS and CDR2 YFSETQ. Trimming stripped 2 bases from V and 1 base from J, with 6 bases between. CDR3 length equals 13 residues. The CDR3 DNA sequence: TGCGCCAGCAGCTTTAAGGGGAACACTGAAGCTTTCTTT. This encodes CASSFKGNTEAFF.

The chain is built from TRBV11-2 and TRBJ2-2; a weak D match, TRBD2 (5 bases). The length of the CDR3 is 17 residues. Deletions cut 5 bases from V and 0 bases from J, with 16 bases between. Germline V lookup: CDR1 SGHAT, CDR2 FQNNGV. The CDR3 spells CASSLGSWETNTGELFF. CDR3 bases: TGTGCCAGCAGCCTAGGGTCCTGGGAGACGAACACCGGGGAGCTGTTTTTT.

The V and J genes are TRBV28 and TRBJ2-2, with D unclear. The germline V gene has CDR1 MDHEN and CDR2 SYDVKM. V was shortened by 4 bases and J by 7 bases, with 7 bases between the two germline ends. This CDR3 has 12 residues. The CDR3 region is CASSSDRGELFF. The CDR3 coding sequence is TGTGCCAGCAGTTCGGACCGCGGGGAGCTGTTTTTT.

The chain uses TRBV7-9 and TRBJ2-1; 14 bases are a match to TRBD2. The V gene end was trimmed by 6 bases and the J gene end by 3 bases; junction bases not matched to a gene: 1. The germline V gene encodes CDR1 SEHNR and CDR2 FQNEAQ (reference sequence). The CDR3 is made up of 15 amino acids. CDR3 region: CASRGLAGDYNEQFF. The CDR3 DNA reads TGTGCCAGCAGGGGACTAGCGGGAGACTACAATGAGCAGTTCTTC. Variable domain in full (rest from reference TRBV7-9 and TRBJ2-1): DTGVSQNPRHKITKRGQNVTFRCDPISEHNRLYWYRQTLGQGPEFLTYFQNEAQLEKSRLLSDRFSAERPKGSFSTLEIQRTEQGDSAMYLCASRGLAGDYNEQFFGPGTRLTVL.

The sample holds a few counts of this clone. This chain links TRBV5-4 with TRBJ2-7; 11 bases fit TRBD2. Trimming took 7 bases from V and 0 from J; bases not matched to a gene: 6. The germline V gene encodes CDR1 SGHNT and CDR2 YYREEE (reference sequence). The CDR3 extends over 15 amino acids. Written as DNA, the CDR3 is TGTGCCAGCGGTAGCGGGAGGGCCGTCTCCTACGAGCAGTACTTC. This encodes CASGSGRAVSYEQYF.

V is TRBV2 and J is TRBJ2-5; TRBD2 agrees at 10 bases. There are 14 residues in the CDR3. The germline V gene has CDR1 SNHLY and CDR2 FYNNEI. V was pared by 6 bases and J by 0 bases, with 1 base of the junction left unmatched. Here the CDR3 DNA reads TGTGCCAGCAGCGGGACTAGCGACCAAGAGACCCAGTACTTC. This sequence encodes CASSGTSDQETQYF.

This chain joins TRBV4-2 and TRBJ2-5, with D maybe TRBD2 (6 bases). The V gene's germline CDR1 is LGHNA and CDR2 YNFKEQ. This CDR3 is built from 15 residues. V lost 4 bases to trimming and J lost 5 bases, with 17 bases between them. CDR3 coding DNA: TGTGCCAGCAGCCCCGAACGGAGGGCCGCGGAGACCCAGTACTTC. Translation gives CASSPERRAAETQYF.

The chain has TRBV5-1 and TRBJ1-1; no firm D call. The CDR3 totals 12 residues. Trimming stripped 0 bases from V and 7 bases from J, with 7 bases between. Germline CDR1 reads SGHRS; CDR2 reads YFSETQ. For the CDR3, the DNA is TGCGCCAGCAGCTTGGCAGGAATTGAAGCTTTCTTT. Encoded protein: CASSLAGIEAFF.

The CDR3 is CASSLDFRDIDGYTF. CDR3 DNA sequence: TGTGCCAGCAGTTTAGACTTCCGGGACATAGATGGCTACACCTTC. The gene calls are TRBV27 and TRBJ1-2, with D possibly matching TRBD1 (6 bases). Germline V lookup: CDR1 MNHEY, CDR2 SMNVEV (reference sequence). V lost 2 bases and J 6 bases, leaving 16 bases between the germline ends. This CDR3 is built from 15 residues.

This chain links TRBV7-2 with TRBJ2-7; 8 bases fit TRBD2. The CDR3 length is 17 residues. The V gene end was trimmed by 4 bases and the J gene end by 2 bases; junction bases not matched to a gene: 13. CDR1 is SGHTA, CDR2 FQGNSA, per germline. The CDR3 here is CASSSPPGRGAAYEQYF. The CDR3 nucleotides read TGTGCCAGCAGCTCCCCCCCGGGGCGGGGGGCCGCCTACGAGCAGTACTTC.

The gene calls are TRBV5-1 and TRBJ2-5; 8 bases line up with TRBD2. CDR1 is SGHRS, CDR2 YFSETQ, per germline. CDR3 length: 15 residues. Unmatched junction bases numbered 10, after V lost 4 bases and J lost 5 bases. The CDR3 here is CASSVGTSRVETQYF. The CDR3 coding sequence is TGCGCCAGCAGCGTTGGGACTAGTAGGGTGGAGACCCAGTACTTC.

The chain joins TRBV7-6 to TRBJ2-7; tentative D call: TRBD2 (5 bases). CDR3 length equals 15 residues. Trimming left V 0 bases short and J 0 bases short, with 9 bases between. The germline V gene has CDR1 SGHVS and CDR2 FNYEAQ. The CDR3 region is CASSLASDSSYEQYF. The CDR3 nucleotides are TGTGCCAGCAGCTTAGCTAGCGATAGCTCCTACGAGCAGTACTTC.

V usage is TRBV9 and J usage is TRBJ1-1; perhaps TRBD1 as D (5 bases). Germline lookup yields CDR1 SGDLS and CDR2 YYNGEE. The CDR3 is made up of 17 amino acids. Between the trimmed V and J ends, which lost 0 bases and 0 bases, there was a span of 15 bases. CDR3 DNA: TGTGCCAGCAGCGTAGCTGTGGACAAACTATTGAACACTGAAGCTTTCTTT. Its translation is CASSVAVDKLLNTEAFF.

This chain links TRBV4-1 with TRBJ1-2, with D perhaps matching TRBD1 (5 bases). Germline assignment: CDR1 MGHRA and CDR2 YSYEKL. The CDR3 length is 11 residues. The V gene lost 4 bases and the J gene lost 10 bases, with 10 bases spanning the gap. This CDR3 reads CASSRGRDYTF. The CDR3 DNA is TGCGCCAGCAGCCGAGGCAGGGACTACACCTTC.